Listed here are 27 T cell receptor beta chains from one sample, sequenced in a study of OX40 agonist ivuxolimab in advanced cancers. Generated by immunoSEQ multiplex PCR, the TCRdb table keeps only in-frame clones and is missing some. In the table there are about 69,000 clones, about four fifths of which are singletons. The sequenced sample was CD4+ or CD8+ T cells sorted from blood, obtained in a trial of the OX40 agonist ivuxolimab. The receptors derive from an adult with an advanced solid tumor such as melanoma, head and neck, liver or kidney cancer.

The CDR3 DNA is TGTGCCACCAGCAGAAACGACAGGGACTTCTACGAGCAGTACTTC. Translating it yields CATSRNDRDFYEQYF. The chain recombines TRBV15 with TRBJ2-7, with a possible D match to TRBD1 (7 bases). CDR1 is LNHNV and CDR2 is YYDKDF in the germline V gene (reference sequence). V dropped 2 bases and J dropped 3 bases, with 14 bases sitting between them. This CDR3 spans 15 amino acids.

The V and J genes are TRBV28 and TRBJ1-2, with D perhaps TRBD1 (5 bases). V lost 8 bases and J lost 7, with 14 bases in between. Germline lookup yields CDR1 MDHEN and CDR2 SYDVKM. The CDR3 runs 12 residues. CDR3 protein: CASGQGLSGYTF. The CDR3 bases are TGTGCCAGCGGGCAGGGTCTGTCTGGCTACACCTTC.

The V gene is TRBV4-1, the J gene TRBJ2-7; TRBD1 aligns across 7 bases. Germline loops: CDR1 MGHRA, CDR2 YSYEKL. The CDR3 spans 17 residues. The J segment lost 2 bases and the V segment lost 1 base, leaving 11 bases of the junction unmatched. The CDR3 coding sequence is TGCGCCAGCAGCCAAGGTGGTAATAACAGGGGTCCCTACGAGCAGTACTTC. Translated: CASSQGGNNRGPYEQYF.

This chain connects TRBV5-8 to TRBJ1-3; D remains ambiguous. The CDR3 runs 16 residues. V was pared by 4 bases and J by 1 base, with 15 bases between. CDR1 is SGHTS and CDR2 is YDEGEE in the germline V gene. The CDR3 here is CASSARKWVSGNTIYF. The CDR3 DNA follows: TGTGCCAGCAGCGCGCGAAAATGGGTTTCTGGAAACACCATATATTTT.

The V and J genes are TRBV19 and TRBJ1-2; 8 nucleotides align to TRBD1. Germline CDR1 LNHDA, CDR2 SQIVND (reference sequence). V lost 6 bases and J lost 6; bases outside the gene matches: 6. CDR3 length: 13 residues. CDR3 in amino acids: CASRQGALDGYTF. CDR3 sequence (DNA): TGTGCCAGTAGGCAGGGGGCGCTTGATGGCTACACCTTC.

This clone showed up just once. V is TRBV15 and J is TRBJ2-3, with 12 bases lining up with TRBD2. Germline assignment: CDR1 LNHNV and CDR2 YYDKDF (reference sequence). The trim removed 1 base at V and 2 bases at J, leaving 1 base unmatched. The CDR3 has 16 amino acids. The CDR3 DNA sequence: TGTGCCACCAGCAGAGCTAGCGGGAGGGCCACAGATACGCAGTATTTT. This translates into CATSRASGRATDTQYF.

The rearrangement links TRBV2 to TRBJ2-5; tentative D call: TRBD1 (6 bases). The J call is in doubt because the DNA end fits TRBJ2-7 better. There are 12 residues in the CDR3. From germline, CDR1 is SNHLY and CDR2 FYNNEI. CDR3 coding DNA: TGTGCCAGCAAAATTGGACAGTACGAGCAGTACTTC. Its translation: CASKIGQYEQYF.

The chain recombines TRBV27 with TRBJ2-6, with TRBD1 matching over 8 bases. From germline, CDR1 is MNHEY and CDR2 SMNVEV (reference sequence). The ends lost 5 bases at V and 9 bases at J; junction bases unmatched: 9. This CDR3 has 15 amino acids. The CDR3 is CASSLWTGRGNVLTF. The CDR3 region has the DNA TGTGCCAGCAGTCTTTGGACAGGGCGTGGCAACGTCCTGACTTTC.

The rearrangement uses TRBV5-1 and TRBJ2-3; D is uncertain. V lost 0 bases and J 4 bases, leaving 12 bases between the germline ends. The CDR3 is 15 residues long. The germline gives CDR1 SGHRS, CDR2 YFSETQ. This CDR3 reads CASSLGHSEADTQYF. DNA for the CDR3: TGCGCCAGCAGCTTGGGACACTCTGAGGCAGATACGCAGTATTTT.

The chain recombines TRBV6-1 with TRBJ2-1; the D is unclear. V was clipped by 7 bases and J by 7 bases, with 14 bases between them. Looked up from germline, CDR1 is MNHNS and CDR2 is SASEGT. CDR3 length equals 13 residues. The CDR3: CASTAFGRNEQFF. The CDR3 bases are TGTGCCAGCACCGCATTCGGGCGGAATGAGCAGTTCTTC.

As DNA, the CDR3 is TGTGCCAGCAGGAGGGACAGGGGGAATGAAAAACTGTTTTTT. Residues: CASRRDRGNEKLFF. The chain recombines TRBV6-5 with TRBJ1-4; 11 nucleotides agree with TRBD1. The V and J ends lost 6 bases and 5 bases, in that order; junction bases with no gene match: 2. The CDR3 has 14 amino acids. Germline loops: CDR1 MNHEY, CDR2 SVGAGI.

The DNA for the CDR3 is TGCAGCGTTTTTAACAGGGCCACCTACAATGAGCAGTTCTTC. Encoded protein: CSVFNRATYNEQFF. The chain links TRBV29-1 to TRBJ2-1; possibly TRBD1 for D (6 bases). The CDR3 has 14 residues. CDR1 and CDR2 (germline): SQVTM, ANQGSEA. V was clipped by 5 bases and J by 2 bases, with 13 bases between them.

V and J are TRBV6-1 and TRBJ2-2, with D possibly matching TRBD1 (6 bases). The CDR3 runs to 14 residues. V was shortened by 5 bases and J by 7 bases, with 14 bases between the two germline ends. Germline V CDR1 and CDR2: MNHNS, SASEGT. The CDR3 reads CASSPDIRGGELFF. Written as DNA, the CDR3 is TGTGCCAGCAGTCCGGACATCAGGGGCGGGGAGCTGTTTTTT.

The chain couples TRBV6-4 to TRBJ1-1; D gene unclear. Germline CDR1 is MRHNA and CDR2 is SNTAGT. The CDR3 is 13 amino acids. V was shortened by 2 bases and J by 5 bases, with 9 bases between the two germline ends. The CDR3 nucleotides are TGTGCCAGCAGTGACCGCGTTTGGACTGAAGCTTTCTTT. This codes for CASSDRVWTEAFF.

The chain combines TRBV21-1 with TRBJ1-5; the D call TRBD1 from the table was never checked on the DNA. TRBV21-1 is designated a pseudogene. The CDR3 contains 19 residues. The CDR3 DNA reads TGTGCCAGCAGCAAAGTCCGGACACGCGAAACCAGCTGGAATCAGCCCCAGCATTTT. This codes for CASSKVRTRETSWNQPQHF.

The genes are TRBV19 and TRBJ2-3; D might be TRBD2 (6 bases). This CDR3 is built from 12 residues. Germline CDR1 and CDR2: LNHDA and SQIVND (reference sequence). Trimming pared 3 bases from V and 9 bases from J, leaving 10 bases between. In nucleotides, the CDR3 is TGTGCCAGTAGTATCTTTGGGGGGACGCAGTATTTT. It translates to CASSIFGGTQYF.

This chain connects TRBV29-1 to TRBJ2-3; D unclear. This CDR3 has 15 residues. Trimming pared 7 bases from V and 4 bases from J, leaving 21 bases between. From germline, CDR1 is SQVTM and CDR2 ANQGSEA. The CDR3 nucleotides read TGCAGCGGCCGACGTCTACTTGGGGTACCAGATACGCAGTATTTT. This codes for CSGRRLLGVPDTQYF.

The CDR3 region has the DNA TGTGCCAGCAGCCAAGTGGGGGTCTATGGCTACACCTTC. Translated, it gives CASSQVGVYGYTF. The gene calls are TRBV14 and TRBJ1-2; perhaps TRBD1 as D (5 bases). Germline V gene lookup returns CDR1 SGHDN and CDR2 FVKESK. The CDR3 extends over 13 amino acids. V lost 1 base and J lost 4, with 7 bases in between.

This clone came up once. The CDR3 nucleotides read TGTGCCAGCAGCCAAGGCCCCCGGGCGGACAATGAGCAGTTCTTC. This translates into CASSQGPRADNEQFF. The gene calls are TRBV4-2 and TRBJ2-1, with D unresolved. CDR3 length: 15 residues. The V end lost 1 base, the J end lost 5 bases, and 12 bases lay between the germline ends. Germline V CDR1 and CDR2: LGHNA, YNFKEQ.

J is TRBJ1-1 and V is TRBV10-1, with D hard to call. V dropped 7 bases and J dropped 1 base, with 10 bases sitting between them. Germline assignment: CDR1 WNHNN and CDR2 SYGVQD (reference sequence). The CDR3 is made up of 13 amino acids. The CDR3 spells CASMDRGNTEAFF. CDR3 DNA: TGCGCCAGCATGGATCGGGGGAACACTGAAGCTTTCTTT.

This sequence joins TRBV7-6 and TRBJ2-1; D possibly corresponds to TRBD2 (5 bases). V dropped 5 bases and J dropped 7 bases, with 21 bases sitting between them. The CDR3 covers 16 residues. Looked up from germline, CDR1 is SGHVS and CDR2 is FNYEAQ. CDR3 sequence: CASSPVEGQFGNEQFF. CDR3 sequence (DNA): TGTGCCAGCAGCCCCGTAGAGGGCCAGTTTGGAAATGAGCAGTTCTTC. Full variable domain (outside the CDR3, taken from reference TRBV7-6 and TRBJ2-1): GAGVSQSPRYKVTKRGQDVALRCDPISGHVSLYWYRQALGQGPEFLTYFNYEAQQDKSGLPNDRFSAERPEGSISTLTIQRTEQRDSAMYRCASSPVEGQFGNEQFFGPGTRLTVL.

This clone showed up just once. CDR3 DNA sequence: TGCGCCAGCAGCTTGGGATGGGGGACAGAGCAAGAGACCCAGTACTTC. It translates to CASSLGWGTEQETQYF. This sequence joins TRBV5-1 and TRBJ2-5; 7 bases map to TRBD1. CDR3 size: 16 residues. Germline values: CDR1 SGHRS, CDR2 YFSETQ. The V segment lost 0 bases and the J segment 2 bases; nucleotides outside the gene matches: 7.

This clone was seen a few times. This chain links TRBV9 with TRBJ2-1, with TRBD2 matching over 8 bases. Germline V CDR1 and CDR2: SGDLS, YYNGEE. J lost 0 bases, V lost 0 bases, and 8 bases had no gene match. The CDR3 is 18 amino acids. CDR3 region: CASSVVGGGTSSYNEQFF. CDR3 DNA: TGTGCCAGCAGCGTAGTGGGCGGGGGGACCAGCTCCTACAATGAGCAGTTCTTC.

CDR3 protein: CASIPGQGNTEAFF. DNA for the CDR3: TGTGCCAGCATCCCCGGACAGGGTAACACTGAAGCTTTCTTT. The chain recombines TRBV28 with TRBJ1-1, with 8 bases identical to TRBD1. The ends lost 7 bases at V and 2 bases at J; junction bases unmatched: 6. The CDR3 is 14 amino acids. Germline CDR1 MDHEN, CDR2 SYDVKM.

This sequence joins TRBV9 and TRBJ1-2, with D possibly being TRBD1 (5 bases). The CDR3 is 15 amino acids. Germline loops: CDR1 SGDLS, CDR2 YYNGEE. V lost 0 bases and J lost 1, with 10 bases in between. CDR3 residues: CASSVDDRLNYGYTF. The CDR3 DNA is TGTGCCAGCAGCGTAGATGACAGACTTAACTATGGCTACACCTTC.

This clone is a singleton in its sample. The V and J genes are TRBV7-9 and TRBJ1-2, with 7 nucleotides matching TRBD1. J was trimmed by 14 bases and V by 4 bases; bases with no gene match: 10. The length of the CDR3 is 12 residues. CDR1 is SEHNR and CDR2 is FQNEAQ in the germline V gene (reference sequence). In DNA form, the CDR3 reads TGTGCCAGCAGCTCAGGTGGACAGGTAAAAACCTTC. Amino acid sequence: CASSSGGQVKTF.

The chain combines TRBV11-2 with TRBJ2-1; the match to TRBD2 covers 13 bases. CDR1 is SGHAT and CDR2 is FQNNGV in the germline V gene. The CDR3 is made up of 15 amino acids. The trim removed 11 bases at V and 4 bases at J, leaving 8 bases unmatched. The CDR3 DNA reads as TGTGCCTGCCGGACTAGCGGGAGTAAGTACAATGAGCAGTTCTTC. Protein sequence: CACRTSGSKYNEQFF.